These 28 T cell receptor beta chains share one sample of origin, sequenced in a study of vaccination and CD4 T cells after COVID-19. The antigens these receptors bind are not known. Treatment here: approximately 10-day PBMC culture with coronavirus spike peptide pools or control peptides (ViraFEST assay). Cultured CD4+ T cell DNA was sequenced using the Oncomine TCR Beta short-read assay. Using its own MiXCR run on the PCR reads, TCRdb lists one record per CDR3 protein. The table includes 13,000 to 15,000 distinct CDR3 sequences, about 50% detected once. Source material: CD4+ T cells from blood, cultured in vitro. These receptors came from a human donor who had recovered from COVID-19.

The chain uses TRBV3-1 and TRBJ2-2; the D gene is possibly TRBD2 (6 bases). Germline CDR1 and CDR2: LGHDT and YNNKEL (reference sequence). Trimming stripped 1 base from V and 6 bases from J, with 6 bases between. The CDR3 spans 13 residues. The CDR3 nucleotides read TGTGCCAGCAGCCAAGGGGGGGCCGGGGAGCTGTTTTTT. Translation gives CASSQGGAGELFF.

In this sample, this clonotype turned up a few times. This chain links TRBV7-9 with TRBJ1-2; possible D gene TRBD1, 5 bases. The CDR3 is 13 residues long. The V gene's germline CDR1 is SEHNR and CDR2 FQNEAQ (reference sequence). Trimming took 2 bases from V and 7 from J, leaving 11 bases between them. CDR3 nucleotides: TGTGCCAGCAGCTTACCATCAGACAGTGGCTACACCTTC. Protein: CASSLPSDSGYTF.

This clonotype has only a few counts. V usage is TRBV18 and J usage is TRBJ2-5; no reliable D call. Germline V lookup: CDR1 KGHSH, CDR2 LQKENI. Trimming stripped 0 bases from V and 6 bases from J, with 11 bases between. The CDR3 totals 14 residues. This chain's CDR3 is CASSPPEGRQTQYF. CDR3 DNA sequence: TGTGCCAGCTCACCACCGGAAGGTCGACAGACCCAGTACTTC.

The gene calls are TRBV10-3 and TRBJ2-3, with D maybe TRBD2 (5 bases). The CDR3 runs to 12 residues. Trimming took 8 bases from V and 3 from J, leaving 9 bases between them. Germline CDR1 reads ENHRY; CDR2 reads SYGVKD. CDR3 sequence (DNA): TGTGCCATCGGGAGCGGTACAGATACGCAGTATTTT. Protein product: CAIGSGTDTQYF.

This clonotype was seen a single time. The rearrangement links TRBV6-2 or TRBV6-3 to TRBJ1-2; D is unclear. Trimming pared 6 bases from V and 8 bases from J, leaving 13 bases between. Per germline, CDR1 MNHEY and CDR2 SVGEGT. The CDR3 length is 12 residues. The CDR3 DNA reads as TGTGCCAGCAGGGACCCAGATAGCGGCTACACCTTC. Its protein is CASRDPDSGYTF.

Within the sample, this clonotype is medium-sized. This chain joins TRBV19 and TRBJ1-5, with D perhaps matching TRBD1 (5 bases). The germline V gene encodes CDR1 LNHDA and CDR2 SQIVND (reference sequence). This CDR3 spans 14 amino acids. Trimming pared 2 bases from V and 2 bases from J, leaving 7 bases between. Here the CDR3 reads CASSIMGGNQPQHF. The CDR3, as DNA: TGTGCCAGTAGTATAATGGGGGGCAATCAGCCCCAGCATTTT.

V gene TRBV20-1 combines with J gene TRBJ1-2, with D perhaps TRBD1 (6 bases). This CDR3 region has 12 residues. Germline values: CDR1 DFQATT, CDR2 SNEGSKA (reference sequence). V was cut by 2 bases and J by 8 bases, with 12 bases left in between. The CDR3 spells CSARLGAEGYTF. As DNA, the CDR3 is TGCAGTGCTAGACTGGGGGCGGAGGGCTACACCTTC.

This clonotype was observed a handful of times. The V and J genes are TRBV29-1 and TRBJ1-2, with D maybe TRBD1 (6 bases). V was cut by 6 bases and J by 6 bases, with 17 bases left in between. The CDR3 has 13 residues. The germline V gene has CDR1 SQVTM and CDR2 ANQGSEA. CDR3 in amino acids: CSVEGGGRNGYTF. CDR3 coding DNA: TGCAGCGTCGAGGGGGGGGGAAGGAATGGCTACACCTTC.

This clonotype turned up a few times. The V gene is TRBV28, the J gene TRBJ1-5, with D possibly matching TRBD1 (6 bases). Trimming shortened V by 6 bases and J by 4 bases, and 16 bases separated the two germline ends. Germline V gene sequence: CDR1 MDHEN, CDR2 SYDVKM. The CDR3 runs 15 residues. Here the CDR3 reads CASRLQGQMNQPQHF. In DNA, the CDR3 is TGTGCCAGCAGACTCCAAGGACAGATGAATCAGCCCCAGCATTTT.

This clonotype has just a few counts. The chain couples TRBV6-1 to TRBJ1-2; 7 bases align to TRBD1. V dropped 6 bases and J dropped 2; count of bases not matched to a gene: 9. The germline CDR1 and CDR2 sequences are MNHNS and SASEGT. The CDR3 extends over 15 amino acids. The CDR3 loop reads CASSQSGQPNYGYTF. CDR3 in DNA: TGTGCCAGCAGCCAATCGGGACAGCCGAACTATGGCTACACCTTC.

The chain is built from TRBV20-1 and TRBJ1-5; 10 bases fit TRBD1. V lost 5 bases and J lost 3; bases outside the gene matches: 4. CDR1 and CDR2 (germline): DFQATT, SNEGSKA (reference sequence). The CDR3 totals 14 residues. The DNA of the CDR3 is TGCAGTGCTCCGACAGGGGGCAACAATCAGCCCCAGCATTTT. Translated, it gives CSAPTGGNNQPQHF.

This clonotype was detected a few times. The V and J genes are TRBV12-3 or TRBV12-4 and TRBJ1-2; no firm D call. The CDR3 loop spans 12 amino acids. V was clipped by 3 bases and J by 4 bases, with 6 bases between them. The CDR3 nucleotides read TGTGCCAGCAGTTTTGACCTCTATGGCTACACCTTC. Amino acids: CASSFDLYGYTF.

The gene calls are TRBV20-1 and TRBJ2-3; D is unresolved. Germline V gene sequence: CDR1 DFQATT, CDR2 SNEGSKA (reference sequence). This CDR3 contains 14 residues. Deletions cut 1 base from V and 6 bases from J, with 14 bases between. The CDR3 nucleotides are TGCAGTGCTAGAGTATCCACACGATCCGATACGCAGTATTTT. This gives the protein CSARVSTRSDTQYF.

The chain recombines TRBV24-1 with TRBJ2-2, with a possible D match to TRBD1 (5 bases). The V end lost 5 bases, the J end lost 3 bases, and 9 bases lay between the germline ends. The V gene's germline CDR1 is KGHDR and CDR2 SFDVKD. The CDR3 contains 14 residues. The CDR3 loop reads CATSAPGYTGELFF. The DNA of the CDR3 is TGTGCCACCAGTGCGCCAGGGTACACCGGGGAGCTGTTTTTT.

This clonotype showed up just a few times. Here the CDR3 reads CSARDGGDRWRGQFF. The CDR3 region has the DNA TGCAGTGCTAGAGATGGGGGGGACCGGTGGCGTGGGCAGTTCTTC. This chain connects TRBV20-1 to TRBJ2-1; 7 bases match TRBD2. The CDR3 sequence is 15 residues long. Looked up from germline, CDR1 is DFQATT and CDR2 is SNEGSKA (reference sequence). V was clipped by 0 bases and J by 12 bases; unmatched bases: 14.

The chain recombines TRBV6-1 with TRBJ2-1, with 12 bases aligning to TRBD2. This CDR3 has 15 amino acids. V lost 6 bases, J lost 9 bases, and 9 bases stayed unmatched. The germline gives CDR1 MNHNS, CDR2 SASEGT. CDR3 protein: CASRRTSGNYGEQFF. In DNA, the CDR3 is TGTGCCAGCAGGAGGACTAGCGGGAATTACGGTGAGCAGTTCTTC.

This clonotype has a handful of counts. The chain couples TRBV4-1 to TRBJ1-6; D may be TRBD1 (6 bases). Trimming stripped 3 bases from V and 8 bases from J, with 11 bases between. Germline values: CDR1 MGHRA, CDR2 YSYEKL. The CDR3 spans 14 residues. The CDR3 region is CASSHWRGDSPLHF. CDR3 bases: TGCGCCAGCAGCCACTGGAGGGGGGATTCACCCCTCCACTTT.

The sample holds a few counts of this clonotype. The chain combines TRBV11-2 with TRBJ1-5; tentative D call: TRBD1 (5 bases). The CDR3 runs 15 residues. V lost 5 bases, J lost 2 bases, and 13 bases lay in between. Looked up from germline, CDR1 is SGHAT and CDR2 is FQNNGV. CDR3: CASSRGVRGNQPQHF. CDR3 coding DNA: TGTGCCAGCAGCCGGGGGGTGAGGGGCAATCAGCCCCAGCATTTT.

CDR3 amino acids: CASSPWDRSSYEQYF. For the CDR3, the DNA is TGTGCCAGTAGTCCTTGGGACAGGAGCTCCTACGAGCAGTACTTC. The chain employs TRBV19 and TRBJ2-7; 8 nucleotides match TRBD1. There are 15 residues in the CDR3. V trimming: 5 bases; J trimming: 0 bases; junction bases outside the gene matches: 6. Looked up from germline, CDR1 is LNHDA and CDR2 is SQIVND (reference sequence).

Only a few counts were recorded for this clonotype. The chain recombines TRBV10-2 with TRBJ1-2, with TRBD1 as a possible D gene (5 bases). The germline gives CDR1 WSHSY, CDR2 SAAADI. Trimming shortened V by 5 bases and J by 7 bases, and 14 bases separated the two germline ends. This CDR3 spans 13 amino acids. This CDR3 is CASSSFGTAGYTF. The CDR3, as DNA: TGCGCCAGCAGTTCCTTCGGGACTGCTGGCTACACCTTC.

CDR3 loop: CSAYDRTIAGKNIQYF. CDR3 in DNA: TGCAGTGCTTACGATAGGACTATAGCGGGCAAAAACATTCAGTACTTC. This chain connects TRBV20-1 to TRBJ2-4, with TRBD2 matching over 7 bases. The ends lost 5 bases at V and 3 bases at J; junction bases unmatched: 13. The CDR3 contains 16 residues. CDR1 is DFQATT and CDR2 is SNEGSKA in the germline V gene (reference sequence).

The rearrangement links TRBV7-3 to TRBJ2-3; 8 bases match TRBD1. The CDR3 length is 15 residues. The J segment lost 5 bases and the V segment lost 6 bases, leaving 10 bases of the junction unmatched. In germline, CDR1 is SGHTA, CDR2 FQGTGA. CDR3 sequence (DNA): TGTGCCAGCAGTTTCCAGGGGGCTGAGGTAGATACGCAGTATTTT. Its protein is CASSFQGAEVDTQYF.

This clonotype was observed a handful of times. The chain links TRBV7-8 to TRBJ1-1; D not certain. The germline V and J ends were trimmed by 4 bases and 4 bases, with 19 bases remaining between them. Germline CDR1 is SGHVS and CDR2 is FQNEAQ. CDR3 length: 16 amino acids. CDR3 DNA: TGTGCCAGCAGCTCGCGCGGCGGGCAGGTTCGCACTGAAGCTTTCTTT. Translated, it gives CASSSRGGQVRTEAFF.

The chain employs TRBV5-1 and TRBJ2-5; D possibly matches TRBD1 or TRBD2 (5 bases each). This CDR3 region has 14 residues. Germline CDR1 SGHRS, CDR2 YFSETQ. Deletions cut 4 bases from V and 2 bases from J, with 12 bases between. The CDR3 DNA is TGCGCCAGCAGCACGGGACGGCGTCAAGAGACCCAGTACTTC. Translated: CASSTGRRQETQYF.

V usage is TRBV19 and J usage is TRBJ1-6; D call uncertain. The CDR3 runs 14 residues. Germline CDR1 and CDR2: LNHDA and SQIVND (reference sequence). Trimming cost V 5 bases and J 4 bases, with 9 bases left between them. For the CDR3, the DNA is TGTGCCAGTAGTTCGACACCGTATAATTCACCCCTCCACTTT. This gives the protein CASSSTPYNSPLHF.

The genes are TRBV2 and TRBJ2-7; 9 nucleotides match TRBD2. Germline CDR1 and CDR2: SNHLY and FYNNEI. CDR3 length: 15 amino acids. J gave up 1 base and V 7 bases, and 8 bases lay outside the gene matches. The CDR3 sequence is CASNPQTSGSYEQYF. The CDR3 DNA follows: TGTGCCAGCAATCCCCAGACTAGCGGATCCTACGAGCAGTACTTC.

The J gene is TRBJ2-1, the V gene TRBV7-3; D gene ambiguous. The CDR3 sequence is 14 residues long. Per the germline V gene, CDR1 is SGHTA and CDR2 is FQGTGA. The V end was cut by 5 bases, the J end by 5 bases, with 13 bases between. CDR3 sequence (DNA): TGTGCCAGCAGCCCCTCGCATGAACACAATGAGCAGTTCTTC. Its protein product is CASSPSHEHNEQFF.

V and J are TRBV6-1 and TRBJ1-1; 7 nucleotides line up with TRBD1. Germline V gene sequence: CDR1 MNHNS, CDR2 SASEGT. CDR3 length: 14 amino acids. The junction had 7 bases not matched to a gene; V was cut back by 7 bases and J by 2 bases. CDR3 residues: CASTRGQINTEAFF. For the CDR3, the DNA is TGTGCCAGCACCCGGGGACAGATAAACACTGAAGCTTTCTTT.